The 30 T cell receptor beta chains below come from one sample, sequenced in a study of T cells expressing NK-cell markers. Following a re-call of the 5' RACE reads, TCRdb has one entry per CDR3 protein and lacks DNA. Its table records some 340,000 distinct CDR3 sequences. Sequences were obtained from blood T cells: a sorted CD56 or NKG2C T cell subset, CD4+ or CD8+ T cells, or bulk PBMC T cells (not recorded which). These receptors originate from a man aged 18 to 69 in good health.

The chain carries TRBV5-1 and TRBJ2-5; TCRdb's D call, TRBD1, is unchecked because there is no DNA. CDR1 SGHRS and CDR2 YFSETQ come from the germline V gene. This CDR3 has 15 residues. This CDR3 is CASSLFGQGRETQYF.

This chain connects TRBV10-3 to TRBJ1-1; the D gene TCRdb calls, TRBD1, cannot be checked with no DNA. Per the germline V gene, CDR1 is ENHRY and CDR2 is SYGVKD. This CDR3 is built from 13 residues. The CDR3 sequence: CAISVGTNTEAFF.

The V gene is TRBV20-1, the J gene TRBJ1-3; TCRdb proposes TRBD1, but this gene call is untestable without DNA. There are 14 residues in the CDR3. Germline CDR1 and CDR2: DFQATT and SNEGSKA (reference sequence). CDR3 in amino acids: CSAQDDWAGNTIYF.

V is TRBV7-9 and J is TRBJ2-5; TCRdb picks TRBD1, but there is no DNA to check that call. CDR1 and CDR2 (germline): SEHNR, FQNEAQ (reference sequence). This CDR3 is built from 14 residues. This chain's CDR3 is CASSSGTGYETQYF.

The CDR3 is CASSSGGQLVYEQYF. The gene calls are TRBV5-1 and TRBJ2-7; the D call from TCRdb, TRBD1, cannot be confirmed without DNA. CDR1 and CDR2 from the germline V gene are SGHRS and YFSETQ. This CDR3 comprises 15 residues.

This chain connects TRBV6-1 to TRBJ1-1; no DNA is available, so the TRBD1 call from TCRdb remains unchecked. This CDR3 is built from 13 residues. Germline-derived CDR1 and CDR2 are MNHNS and SASEGT. This chain's CDR3 is CASSQGPANGAFF.

This rearrangement joins TRBV11-1 to TRBJ2-7; the D call from TCRdb, TRBD1, cannot be confirmed without DNA. Germline CDR1 is SGHAT and CDR2 is FQDESV (reference sequence). This CDR3 is 18 amino acids long. The CDR3 sequence is CASSPTPGQGAESYEQYF.

The rearrangement uses TRBV5-4 and TRBJ2-7; TCRdb names TRBD1, which stays unverified in the absence of DNA. Germline CDR1 and CDR2: SGHNT and YYREEE (reference sequence). CDR3 size: 13 residues. The CDR3 protein is CARAGTPAYEQYF.

The CDR3 sequence: CSARVQRGGLGTGELFF. This chain connects TRBV20-1 to TRBJ2-2; the D gene TCRdb calls, TRBD2, cannot be checked with no DNA. The CDR3 spans 17 residues. Germline CDR1 DFQATT, CDR2 SNEGSKA (reference sequence).

The V call is TRBV6-5, the J call TRBJ2-4; TCRdb outputs TRBD1, but without DNA this stays unchecked. The CDR3 is 15 amino acids. CDR1 and CDR2 from the germline V gene are MNHEY and SVGAGI. CDR3 sequence reads: CASSSDRIPQNIQYF.

V gene TRBV6-6 combines with J gene TRBJ2-3; TCRdb proposes TRBD1, but this gene call is untestable without DNA. Germline lookup yields CDR1 MNHNY and CDR2 SVGAGI (reference sequence). This CDR3 has 15 amino acids. The CDR3: CASSQPSGGTDTQYF.

CDR3 loop: CAGDLAGGPGEQFF. The gene calls are TRBV6-2 or TRBV6-3 and TRBJ2-1; TCRdb's assignment of TRBD2 cannot be checked, as there is no DNA. The length of the CDR3 is 14 residues. Germline V CDR1 and CDR2: MNHEY, SVGEGT.

This chain links TRBV6-1 with TRBJ2-5; TCRdb's assignment of TRBD2 cannot be checked, as there is no DNA. This CDR3 region has 14 residues. CDR1 is MNHNS and CDR2 is SASEGT in the germline V gene. This chain's CDR3 is CASSRAGGLETQYF.

CDR3 sequence reads: CASIHRLSLYEQYF. The V gene is TRBV6-9, the J gene TRBJ2-7; TCRdb outputs TRBD1, but without DNA this stays unchecked. CDR3 length: 14 residues. CDR1 is MNHGY, CDR2 SVAAGI, per germline.

The CDR3 region is CASSLGAGPMAEAFF. This rearrangement joins TRBV7-9 to TRBJ1-1. From germline, CDR1 is SEHNR and CDR2 FQNEAQ (reference sequence). The CDR3 is 15 residues long. The full variable domain, rest sourced from reference TRBV7-9 and TRBJ1-1, is DTGVSQNPRHKITKRGQNVTFRCDPISEHNRLYWYRQTLGQGPEFLTYFQNEAQLEKSRLLSDRFSAERPKGSFSTLEIQRTEQGDSAMYLCASSLGAGPMAEAFFGQGTRLTVV.

The chain is built from TRBV10-3 and TRBJ1-5; without DNA, the TCRdb call of TRBD1 cannot be checked. Germline V gene lookup returns CDR1 ENHRY and CDR2 SYGVKD. This CDR3 has 16 residues. The CDR3 region is CAISESGGRGNPPQHF.

The genes are TRBV12-3 or TRBV12-4 and TRBJ2-3; the D gene TCRdb calls, TRBD2, cannot be checked with no DNA. This CDR3 has 16 residues. The CDR3: CASSFAAGGSTHTQYF.

The rearrangement links TRBV12-3 or TRBV12-4 to TRBJ2-1; the TCRdb call, TRBD1, lacks DNA for checking. The CDR3 covers 15 residues. The CDR3 spells CASRPTVPKYNEQFF.

J is TRBJ2-7 and V is TRBV2; TCRdb returns TRBD1, unconfirmable since there is no DNA. CDR1 and CDR2 (germline): SNHLY, FYNNEI. The CDR3 is made up of 15 amino acids. This chain's CDR3 is CASRLLGTGGSEQYF.

The chain has TRBV13 and TRBJ2-2; without DNA, the TCRdb call of TRBD2 cannot be checked. The CDR3 runs 15 residues. CDR1 is PRHDT and CDR2 is FYEKMQ in the germline V gene (reference sequence). CDR3 residues: CASSLQRVNTGELFF.

The chain combines TRBV11-2 with TRBJ1-5. Germline V gives CDR1 SGHAT, CDR2 FQNNGV. The CDR3 has 14 residues. The CDR3 loop reads CASSPEVSNQPQHF.

The V gene is TRBV7-8, the J gene TRBJ1-1; TCRdb indicates TRBD1, and absent DNA this call remains unverified. The CDR3 is 18 amino acids. CDR1 SGHVS and CDR2 FQNEAQ come from the germline V gene. The CDR3 region is CASSLAMDRAGSNTEAFF.

J is TRBJ2-7 and V is TRBV20-1; TCRdb picks TRBD2, but there is no DNA to check that call. Per germline, CDR1 DFQATT and CDR2 SNEGSKA (reference sequence). The CDR3 is 14 amino acids. The CDR3 sequence is CSARLGPLLSEQYF.

The chain couples TRBV28 to TRBJ1-1; TCRdb names TRBD1, which stays unverified in the absence of DNA. This CDR3 spans 13 amino acids. The V gene's germline CDR1 is MDHEN and CDR2 SYDVKM. This CDR3 reads CASSVGQAGSAFF.

The chain recombines TRBV21-1 with TRBJ1-5. TRBV21-1 is given as a pseudogene. CDR3 size: 20 residues. This CDR3 reads CASSKVQECGSSVDNQPQHF.

This chain connects TRBV2 to TRBJ2-3; TCRdb reports TRBD1, a call that lacks DNA to check it against. This CDR3 is built from 13 residues. Germline V gene data show CDR1 as SNHLY and CDR2 as FYNNEI. The CDR3 sequence: CASSNRVKDTQYF.

V gene TRBV7-8 combines with J gene TRBJ2-7; TCRdb's D call, TRBD1, is unchecked because there is no DNA. The CDR3 has 12 amino acids. Per the germline V gene, CDR1 is SGHVS and CDR2 is FQNEAQ. The CDR3: CASSMGPYEQYF.

The gene calls are TRBV7-3 and TRBJ2-3; no DNA is available, so the TRBD1 call from TCRdb remains unchecked. This CDR3 is built from 15 residues. The germline gives CDR1 SGHTA, CDR2 FQGTGA. The CDR3 protein is CASSSTGSSTDTQYF.

J is TRBJ2-7 and V is TRBV19; the D call from TCRdb, TRBD1, cannot be confirmed without DNA. The V gene's germline CDR1 is LNHDA and CDR2 SQIVND (reference sequence). The CDR3 contains 18 residues. The CDR3 protein is CASSIRTGGAGSLYEQYF.

V gene TRBV11-2 combines with J gene TRBJ1-1; checking the TCRdb D call of TRBD1 is not possible without DNA. This CDR3 comprises 14 residues. CDR1 and CDR2 (germline): SGHAT, FQNNGV. CDR3 loop: CASRKGTVNTEAFF.